This T cell receptor beta chain emerged from a study of alternative splicing in chronic myeloid leukemia remission (TCRdb year 2020). In terms of the full investigation: Remission specimens from the trials were collected at major or complete molecular response, at 12 or 24 months of TKI therapy. RNA sequencing was used to profile peripheral blood from chronic-phase CML patients at diagnosis and at remission, and the results were compared with those from healthy donors. About 9 diagnostic specimens, together with matched remission specimens, were obtained from the RESIST (imatinib), ENESTxtnd (nilotinib) and PINNACLE (nilotinib plus pegylated interferon) trials. Trizol was used to extract total RNA from peripheral blood mononuclear cells of diagnosis, remission and control samples. The female/male split was 11/5 for diagnosis samples, 8/3 for remission samples and 2/4 for controls. The French Persistem study supplied nine CML samples, of which seven were diagnostic and two were matched remission samples. For the trials, the diagnostic specimens consisted of total leukocytes from peripheral blood that had been collected in EDTA. The median age was approximately 50 years at diagnosis, less than 60 at remission and about 40 for the healthy controls. General study outcomes and caveats: Blood cell composition varied strongly between timepoints, moving from enrichment of myeloid progenitors at diagnosis to enrichment of mature lymphoid cells at remission. At remission, blood cell composition had been reconfigured so that it resembled normal controls enriched in lymphoid cells.

Library creation used bulk RNA-seq. The TruSeq Stranded RNA sample prep kit was used to generate libraries of poly-A-enriched mRNA from an input of about 1,000 ng total RNA. Paired-end sequencing was carried out on a HiSeq 2500, and each sample was sequenced in triplicate. Each mate in the RNA-seq data had a read length of 125 nucleotides. The study's processing was this. Reads were trimmed and aligned to hg38 using STAR v2.7, and quality control was done with FASTQC, RSeQC and multiqc. Salmon 0.14.1 was used to quantify gene expression levels as transcripts per million (TPM). Principal component analysis suggested that trial, library batch, sequencing batch, treatment regimen and sex did not drive transcriptomic profiles. TCRdb reprocessed the reads and provides one entry for every CDR3 protein sequence; no DNA is given. TCRdb assigned the V and J calls; the authors' analysis was not used. The sample table records about 550 distinct CDR3 sequences; about 95% of these occur just once. Around 9.2% of the sample is held by the ten biggest clonotypes.

The time point label here, explained by the study, means: major or complete molecular response after front-line TKI therapy. About 17 CML patients made up the patient cohort, and matched post-remission samples were obtained for some of these patients. Via the germline V gene (reference sequence), CDR1 is MNHEY and CDR2 SMNVEV. The cysteine opens and the phenylalanine closes a CDR3 of 15 amino acids. No DNA has been recorded. This clonotype showed up just once. What this receptor recognizes is not known. The sequence links TRBV27 to TRBJ1-6; the TCRdb D gene call, TRBD1, has no DNA to confirm it. The sequence was collected from an adult with chronic myeloid leukemia. This sample comprised PBMCs or total blood leukocytes (not recorded which), obtained during remission. The CDR3 has the sequence CASSLGQGANSPLHF.